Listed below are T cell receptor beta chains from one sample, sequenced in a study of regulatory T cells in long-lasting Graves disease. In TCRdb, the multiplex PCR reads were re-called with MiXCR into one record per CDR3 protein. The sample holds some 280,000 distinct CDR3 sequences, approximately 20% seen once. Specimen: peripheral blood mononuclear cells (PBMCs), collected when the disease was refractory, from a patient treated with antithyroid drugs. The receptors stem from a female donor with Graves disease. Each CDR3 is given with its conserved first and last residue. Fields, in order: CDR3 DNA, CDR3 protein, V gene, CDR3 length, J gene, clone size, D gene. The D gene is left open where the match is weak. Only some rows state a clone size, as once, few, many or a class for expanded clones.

CDR3 DNA: TGTGCCAGCAGTTTACGGGGGACAGGGCAATACGAGCAGTACTTC
CDR3 protein: CASSLRGTGQYEQYF
V gene: TRBV27
CDR3 length: 15
J gene: TRBJ2-7
clone size: many
D gene: TRBD1

CDR3 DNA: TGTGCCAGCAGCTTATCGAAAGGCTCTGGAAACACCATATATTTT
CDR3 protein: CASSLSKGSGNTIYF
V gene: TRBV7-2
CDR3 length: 15
J gene: TRBJ1-3
clone size: .
D gene: .

CDR3 DNA: TGTGCCAGCAGTTTACAGGCCGGGTGGGAAAAACTGTTTTTT
CDR3 protein: CASSLQAGWEKLFF
V gene: TRBV27
CDR3 length: 14
J gene: TRBJ1-4
clone size: .
D gene: .

CDR3 DNA: TGTGCCAGCAGTTTATTTCGGAGGGCAGGTTACGAGCAGTACTTC
CDR3 protein: CASSLFRRAGYEQYF
V gene: TRBV27
CDR3 length: 15
J gene: TRBJ2-7
clone size: .
D gene: .

CDR3 DNA: TGCAGTGCTAGCGGGAGGCCCTACGAGCAGTACTTC
CDR3 protein: CSASGRPYEQYF
V gene: TRBV20-1
CDR3 length: 12
J gene: TRBJ2-7
clone size: .
D gene: TRBD2

CDR3 DNA: TGCAGCGTTGCCCTTGCTAGCGGAAGCACAGATACGCAGTATTTT
CDR3 protein: CSVALASGSTDTQYF
V gene: TRBV29-1
CDR3 length: 15
J gene: TRBJ2-3
clone size: .
D gene: TRBD2

CDR3 DNA: TGTGCCAGCAGCGTACGGGCAGGGGGGATCTACTATGGCTACACCTTC
CDR3 protein: CASSVRAGGIYYGYTF
V gene: TRBV9
CDR3 length: 16
J gene: TRBJ1-2
clone size: .
D gene: TRBD1

CDR3 DNA: TGTGCCAGCAGTTGGATCCGGGACAGGGTCGAGGAGCAGTACTTC
CDR3 protein: CASSWIRDRVEEQYF
V gene: TRBV27
CDR3 length: 15
J gene: TRBJ2-7
clone size: .
D gene: TRBD1

CDR3 DNA: TGTGCCACCAGCAGCAGGGTACTAGAGACCCAGTACTTC
CDR3 protein: CATSSRVLETQYF
V gene: TRBV15
CDR3 length: 13
J gene: TRBJ2-5
clone size: few
D gene: .

CDR3 DNA: TGTGCCAGCAGTCCGACGGGCCAGGGCAACTTTGGGGACACTGAAGCTTCCTTT
CDR3 protein: CASSPTGQGNFGDTEASF
V gene: TRBV28
CDR3 length: 18
J gene: TRBJ1-1
clone size: .
D gene: .

CDR3 DNA: TGTGCCTGGAGAAAGGGGGCGCTAACGGTCACTGAAGCTTTCTTT
CDR3 protein: CAWRKGALTVTEAFF
V gene: TRBV30
CDR3 length: 15
J gene: TRBJ1-1
clone size: few
D gene: TRBD1

CDR3 DNA: TGTGCCAGCTCACCAGCGGTAAACGCTTACGAGCAGTACTTC
CDR3 protein: CASSPAVNAYEQYF
V gene: TRBV18
CDR3 length: 14
J gene: TRBJ2-7
clone size: .
D gene: .

CDR3 DNA: TGTGCCAGCCGACAGTTAGAGTCGGAAAAACTGTTTTTT
CDR3 protein: CASRQLESEKLFF
V gene: TRBV12-3/TRBV12-4
CDR3 length: 13
J gene: TRBJ1-4
clone size: many
D gene: .

CDR3 DNA: TGTGCCAGCAGCTTAAAGGCGGGGGCGCGGGGCTATGGCTACACCTTC
CDR3 protein: CASSLKAGARGYGYTF
V gene: TRBV6-1
CDR3 length: 16
J gene: TRBJ1-2
clone size: many
D gene: .

CDR3 DNA: TGTGCCAGCAGCCTCCTCGGGGAGGGAGGTCAGCCCCAGCATTTT
CDR3 protein: CASSLLGEGGQPQHF
V gene: TRBV7-2
CDR3 length: 15
J gene: TRBJ1-5
clone size: few
D gene: .

CDR3 DNA: TGTGCCAGCAGCCAGAGAATGAACACTGAAGCTTTCTTT
CDR3 protein: CASSQRMNTEAFF
V gene: TRBV7-9
CDR3 length: 13
J gene: TRBJ1-1
clone size: .
D gene: .

CDR3 DNA: TGTGCCAGCACCGAGCTACTAGCGGGAGAAGAGACCCAGTACTTC
CDR3 protein: CASTELLAGEETQYF
V gene: TRBV6-2/TRBV6-3
CDR3 length: 15
J gene: TRBJ2-5
clone size: many
D gene: TRBD2

CDR3 DNA: TGTGCCAGCAGCCCCTTGACAGGGGGATTCTCCGAGCAGTACTTC
CDR3 protein: CASSPLTGGFSEQYF
V gene: TRBV9
CDR3 length: 15
J gene: TRBJ2-7
clone size: few
D gene: TRBD1

CDR3 DNA: TGTGCCATCAGTGAGCGGCAGGGACGAGATGGCTACACCTTC
CDR3 protein: CAISERQGRDGYTF
V gene: TRBV10-3
CDR3 length: 14
J gene: TRBJ1-2
clone size: .
D gene: .

CDR3 DNA: TGTGCCAGCAGCCGGACAGGGGGCTTTTCTGAAGCTTTCTTT
CDR3 protein: CASSRTGGFSEAFF
V gene: TRBV7-9
CDR3 length: 14
J gene: TRBJ1-1
clone size: .
D gene: TRBD1

CDR3 DNA: TGCAGTGCTAGACTAGCGGGATGGCAAGAGACCCAGTACTTC
CDR3 protein: CSARLAGWQETQYF
V gene: TRBV20-1
CDR3 length: 14
J gene: TRBJ2-5
clone size: .
D gene: TRBD2

CDR3 DNA: TGTGCCACCAGCCCTCGGCGAGTGTCCAACGAGCAGTACTTC
CDR3 protein: CATSPRRVSNEQYF
V gene: TRBV15
CDR3 length: 14
J gene: TRBJ2-7
clone size: .
D gene: .

CDR3 DNA: TGTGCCAGCAGCCAACGGCCAGGGTCATCCTACGAGCAGTACTTC
CDR3 protein: CASSQRPGSSYEQYF
V gene: TRBV3-1
CDR3 length: 15
J gene: TRBJ2-7
clone size: few
D gene: .

CDR3 DNA: TGTGCCAGCAGCCAAATTAACGAGCAGTACTTC
CDR3 protein: CASSQINEQYF
V gene: TRBV28
CDR3 length: 11
J gene: TRBJ2-7
clone size: many
D gene: .

CDR3 DNA: TGTGCCAGCAGCCATAGCCGGGATCAGCCCCAGCATTTT
CDR3 protein: CASSHSRDQPQHF
V gene: TRBV14
CDR3 length: 13
J gene: TRBJ1-5
clone size: .
D gene: .

CDR3 DNA: TGTGCCAGCAGCATCGGGACGGACCACACTGAAGCTTTCTTT
CDR3 protein: CASSIGTDHTEAFF
V gene: TRBV9
CDR3 length: 14
J gene: TRBJ1-1
clone size: few
D gene: .

CDR3 DNA: TGTGCCAGCGGGACTTCCGCTTCCCTCAGCACAGATACGCAGTATTTT
CDR3 protein: CASGTSASLSTDTQYF
V gene: TRBV28
CDR3 length: 16
J gene: TRBJ2-3
clone size: .
D gene: .

CDR3 DNA: TGTGCCAGCACCATCACCCCCGGGGAGCTGTTTTTT
CDR3 protein: CASTITPGELFF
V gene: TRBV11-2
CDR3 length: 12
J gene: TRBJ2-2
clone size: many
D gene: .

CDR3 DNA: TGTGCCAGCAGCCAAGACATTAATGAAAAACTGTTTTTT
CDR3 protein: CASSQDINEKLFF
V gene: TRBV14
CDR3 length: 13
J gene: TRBJ1-4
clone size: .
D gene: .

CDR3 DNA: TGTGCCAGCAGCTTGGCGGGGCAAAACATTCAGTACTTC
CDR3 protein: CASSLAGQNIQYF
V gene: TRBV5-4
CDR3 length: 13
J gene: TRBJ2-4
clone size: .
D gene: .

CDR3 DNA: TGTGCCAGCAGCTTAGAGCAGGGATACAATGAGCAGTTCTTC
CDR3 protein: CASSLEQGYNEQFF
V gene: TRBV7-2
CDR3 length: 14
J gene: TRBJ2-1
clone size: .
D gene: .

CDR3 DNA: TGTGCCAGCACGGGAGCGTACAATGAGCAGTTCTTC
CDR3 protein: CASTGAYNEQFF
V gene: TRBV27
CDR3 length: 12
J gene: TRBJ2-1
clone size: .
D gene: .

CDR3 DNA: TGTGCCAGCAACGGCAACATTCAGTACTTC
CDR3 protein: CASNGNIQYF
V gene: TRBV27
CDR3 length: 10
J gene: TRBJ2-4
clone size: .
D gene: .

CDR3 DNA: TGTGCCAGCAGTGGTGAGAGTTTTTCAGATACGCAGTATTTT
CDR3 protein: CASSGESFSDTQYF
V gene: TRBV2
CDR3 length: 14
J gene: TRBJ2-3
clone size: .
D gene: .

CDR3 DNA: TGTGCCAGCAGCTTACAATCAGGGGGCAATCAGCCCCAGCATTTT
CDR3 protein: CASSLQSGGNQPQHF
V gene: TRBV7-2
CDR3 length: 15
J gene: TRBJ1-5
clone size: many
D gene: .

CDR3 DNA: TGTGCCAGCAGCGAATCGATCCCACTCCAGCCCCAGCATTTT
CDR3 protein: CASSESIPLQPQHF
V gene: TRBV7-8
CDR3 length: 14
J gene: TRBJ1-5
clone size: .
D gene: .

CDR3 DNA: TGTGCCAGCACCCTGACAGGGATAGGCGGGGAGCTGTTTTTT
CDR3 protein: CASTLTGIGGELFF
V gene: TRBV27
CDR3 length: 14
J gene: TRBJ2-2
clone size: .
D gene: TRBD1

CDR3 DNA: TGTGCCAGCATCCAAGGGGGGGGAAATGAAAAACTGTTTTTT
CDR3 protein: CASIQGGGNEKLFF
V gene: TRBV6-1
CDR3 length: 14
J gene: TRBJ1-4
clone size: many
D gene: .

CDR3 DNA: TGTGCCTGGAGTATGTCTAGCGGGTCCTACGAGCAGTACTTC
CDR3 protein: CAWSMSSGSYEQYF
V gene: TRBV30
CDR3 length: 14
J gene: TRBJ2-7
clone size: many
D gene: TRBD2

CDR3 DNA: TGTGCCAGCAGGATACAGGGGGCAGTTTCGGGCTACACCTTC
CDR3 protein: CASRIQGAVSGYTF
V gene: TRBV6-1
CDR3 length: 14
J gene: TRBJ1-2
clone size: many
D gene: TRBD1

CDR3 DNA: TGTGCCCGGGAGCCGGCAAAGAATACAGAGACCCAGTACTTC
CDR3 protein: CAREPAKNTETQYF
V gene: TRBV30
CDR3 length: 14
J gene: TRBJ2-5
clone size: .
D gene: .

CDR3 DNA: TGTGCCAGCAGCATAGATGTAGGGGATGGCCAGTACTTC
CDR3 protein: CASSIDVGDGQYF
V gene: TRBV11-2
CDR3 length: 13
J gene: TRBJ2-5
clone size: many
D gene: .

CDR3 DNA: TGTGCCAGCAGCTTCAGGTTCTGGGTATCGAACACTGAAGCTTTCTTT
CDR3 protein: CASSFRFWVSNTEAFF
V gene: TRBV5-8
CDR3 length: 16
J gene: TRBJ1-1
clone size: few
D gene: .

CDR3 DNA: TGTGCCAGCAGCCAAGATGGGGTGGCTAGCGGGAGGAAGGCAGATACGCAGTATTTT
CDR3 protein: CASSQDGVASGRKADTQYF
V gene: TRBV4-2
CDR3 length: 19
J gene: TRBJ2-3
clone size: .
D gene: TRBD2

CDR3 DNA: TGTGCCAGCAGTCGGAGACAGGGTCTGTGGTCGGACGAGCAGTACTTC
CDR3 protein: CASSRRQGLWSDEQYF
V gene: TRBV6-1
CDR3 length: 16
J gene: TRBJ2-7
clone size: many
D gene: TRBD1

CDR3 DNA: TGTGCCAGCAGCCCCGTGGGGGGAGGCTACACCTTC
CDR3 protein: CASSPVGGGYTF
V gene: TRBV27
CDR3 length: 12
J gene: TRBJ1-2
clone size: few
D gene: .